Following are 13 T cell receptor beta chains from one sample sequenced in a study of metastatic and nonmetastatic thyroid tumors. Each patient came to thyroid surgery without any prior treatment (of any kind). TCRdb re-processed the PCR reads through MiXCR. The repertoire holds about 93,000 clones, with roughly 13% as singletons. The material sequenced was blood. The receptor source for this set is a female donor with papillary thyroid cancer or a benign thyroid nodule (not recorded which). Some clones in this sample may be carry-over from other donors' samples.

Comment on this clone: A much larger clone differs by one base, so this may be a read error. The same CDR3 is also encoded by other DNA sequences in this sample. CDR3 bases: TGCAGTGGAGAGAGCGGGAGAGGCAATGAGCAGTTCTTC. This translates into CSGESGRGNEQFF. V is TRBV20-1 and J is TRBJ2-1, with 8 bases matching TRBD2. Trimming took 7 bases from V and 6 from J; bases not matched to a gene: 8. CDR1 and CDR2 from the germline V gene are DFQATT and SNEGSKA (reference sequence). This CDR3 has 13 residues.

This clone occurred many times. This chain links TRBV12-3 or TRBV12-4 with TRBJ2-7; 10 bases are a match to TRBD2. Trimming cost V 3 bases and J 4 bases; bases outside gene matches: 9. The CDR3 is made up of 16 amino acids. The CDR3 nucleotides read TGTGCCAGCAGTTTCCCCGGGGCTAGCGGGAGATACGAGCAGTACTTC. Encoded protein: CASSFPGASGRYEQYF.

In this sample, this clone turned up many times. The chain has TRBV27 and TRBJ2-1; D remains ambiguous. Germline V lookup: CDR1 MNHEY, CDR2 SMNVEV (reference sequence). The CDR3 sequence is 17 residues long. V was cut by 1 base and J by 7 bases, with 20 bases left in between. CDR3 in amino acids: CASSLLTRHPDGNEQFF. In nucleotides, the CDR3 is TGTGCCAGCAGTTTATTGACGAGACACCCGGATGGGAATGAGCAGTTCTTC.

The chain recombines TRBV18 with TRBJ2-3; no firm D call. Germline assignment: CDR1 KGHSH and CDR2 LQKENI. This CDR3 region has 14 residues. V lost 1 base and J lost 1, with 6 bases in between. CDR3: CASSPQKGTDTQYF. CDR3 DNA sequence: TGTGCCAGCTCACCACAAAAAGGCACAGATACGCAGTATTTT.

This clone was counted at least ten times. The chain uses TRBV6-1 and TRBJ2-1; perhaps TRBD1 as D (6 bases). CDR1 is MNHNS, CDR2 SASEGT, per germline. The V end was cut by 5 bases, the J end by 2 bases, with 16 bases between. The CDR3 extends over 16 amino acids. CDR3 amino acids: CASSTRLGTTYNEQFF. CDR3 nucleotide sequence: TGTGCCAGCAGTACCAGACTCGGGACAACCTACAATGAGCAGTTCTTC.

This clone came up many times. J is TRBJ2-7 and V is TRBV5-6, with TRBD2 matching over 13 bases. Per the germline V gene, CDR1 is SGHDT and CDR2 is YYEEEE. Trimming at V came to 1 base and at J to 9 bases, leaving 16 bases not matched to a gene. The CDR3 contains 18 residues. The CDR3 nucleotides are TGTGCCAGCAGCTTGAGGTATGACGGGGGACTAGCGGGACACGGGCAGTACTTC. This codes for CASSLRYDGGLAGHGQYF.

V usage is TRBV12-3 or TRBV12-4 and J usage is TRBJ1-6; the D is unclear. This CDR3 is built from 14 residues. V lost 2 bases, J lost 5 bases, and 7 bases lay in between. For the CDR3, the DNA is TGTGCCAGCAGTTTATGGCAGAATAATTCACCCCTCCACTTT. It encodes CASSLWQNNSPLHF.

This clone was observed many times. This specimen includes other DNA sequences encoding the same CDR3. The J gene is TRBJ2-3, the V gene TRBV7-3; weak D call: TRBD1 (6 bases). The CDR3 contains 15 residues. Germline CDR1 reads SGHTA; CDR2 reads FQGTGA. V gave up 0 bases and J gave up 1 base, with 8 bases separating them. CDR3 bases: TGTGCCAGCAGCTTAACGGGACAACGCACAGATACGCAGTATTTT. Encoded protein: CASSLTGQRTDTQYF. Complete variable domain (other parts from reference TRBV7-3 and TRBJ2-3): GAGVSQTPSNKVTEKGKYVELRCDPISGHTALYWYRQSLGQGPEFLIYFQGTGAADDSGLPNDRFFAVRPEGSVSTLKIQRTERGDSAVYLCASSLTGQRTDTQYFGPGTRLTVL.

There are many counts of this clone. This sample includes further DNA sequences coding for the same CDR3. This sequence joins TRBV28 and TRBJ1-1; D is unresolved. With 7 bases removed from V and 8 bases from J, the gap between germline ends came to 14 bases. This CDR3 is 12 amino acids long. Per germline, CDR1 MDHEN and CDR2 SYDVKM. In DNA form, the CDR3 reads TGTGCCAGCACCTCCCCCTCGAGAGAAGCTTTCTTT. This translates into CASTSPSREAFF.

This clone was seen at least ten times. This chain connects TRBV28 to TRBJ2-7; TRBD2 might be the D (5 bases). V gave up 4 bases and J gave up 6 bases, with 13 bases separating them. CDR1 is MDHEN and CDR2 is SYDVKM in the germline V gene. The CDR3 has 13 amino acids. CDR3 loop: CASSSSGTIEQYF. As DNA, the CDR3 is TGTGCCAGCAGTTCGAGCGGTACGATCGAGCAGTACTTC.

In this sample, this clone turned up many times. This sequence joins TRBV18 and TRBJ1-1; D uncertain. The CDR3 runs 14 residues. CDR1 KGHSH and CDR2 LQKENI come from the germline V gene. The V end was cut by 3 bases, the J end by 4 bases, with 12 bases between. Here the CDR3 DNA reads TGTGCCAGCTCACCTACCGCCCCTAGCACTGAAGCTTTCTTT. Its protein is CASSPTAPSTEAFF.

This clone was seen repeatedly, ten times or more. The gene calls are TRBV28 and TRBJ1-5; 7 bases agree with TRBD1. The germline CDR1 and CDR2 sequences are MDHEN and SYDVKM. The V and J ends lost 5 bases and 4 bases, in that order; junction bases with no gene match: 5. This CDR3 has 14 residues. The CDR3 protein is CASSPGGSNQPQHF. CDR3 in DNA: TGTGCCAGCAGTCCAGGGGGATCGAATCAGCCCCAGCATTTT.

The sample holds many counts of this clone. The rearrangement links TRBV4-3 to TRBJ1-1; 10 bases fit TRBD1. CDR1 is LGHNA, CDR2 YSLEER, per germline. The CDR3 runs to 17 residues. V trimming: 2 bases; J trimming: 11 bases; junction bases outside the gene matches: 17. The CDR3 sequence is CASSQIIKTGGVGSAFF. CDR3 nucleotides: TGCGCCAGCAGCCAAATAATAAAGACAGGGGGCGTCGGTTCGGCTTTCTTT.